This T cell receptor (beta chain) was found in a study of beta chain features in type 1 diabetes. Findings and caveats of the study: Significant though moderate, a shortening of TCRB CDR3s appeared in all four CD4+ subsets of Type 1 diabetes patients.

Concerning this clone itself: The antigen is unknown.

Every isolated RNA sample was fully reverse transcribed, so sequencing captured expressed TCRB transcripts. Method: immunoSEQ multiplex PCR; TCRdb's copy keeps in-frame clones and lacks some. The repertoire holds about 23,000 clones, with around 69% as singletons. Sort purity for all populations was recorded as exceeding 98%. CDR1 is SQVTM and CDR2 is ANQGSEA in the germline V gene. The CDR3 runs to 12 residues. V shed 6 bases and J 13 bases; nucleotides not matched to a gene: 11. The clonotype originates from a young man with type 1 diabetes. The chain uses TRBV29-1 and TRBJ2-1; 8 bases match TRBD2. The sequencing input was Tregs from blood. Written as DNA, the CDR3 is TGCAGCGTCTTCGGCGCTAGCGGGCTCCAGTTCTTC. Amino acid sequence: CSVFGASGLQFF.